Listed here is a single T cell receptor beta chain. Its target is not known. The data derive from a study of PD-1 blockade in classical Hodgkin lymphoma. About the study: A 3 mg/kg intravenous dose of nivolumab was received by patients every 2 weeks.

Germline-derived CDR1 and CDR2 are ENHRY and SYGVKD. This CDR3 has 14 residues. J gave up 2 bases and V 7 bases, and 6 bases lay outside the gene matches. Findings and caveats of the study: Complete responders showed a baseline diversity that resembled the diversity of newly diagnosed patients. By cycle point C4D1, TCR diversity had risen significantly in CD4+ cells (but not CD8+ cells). Newly diagnosed patients were said to have less baseline TCR diversity than healthy donors did.

Relapse was seen in all patients after autologous stem cell transplantation, and brentuximab vedotin exposure was variable. The protocol was immunoSEQ multiplex PCR, while the TCRdb copy is restricted to in-frame clones and leaves out a portion. The sample records more than 140,000 clones, around 73% being singletons. This rearrangement joins TRBV10-3 to TRBJ2-5, with TRBD2 identical over 8 bases. The TCR originated in a human donor with classical Hodgkin lymphoma. The specimen comprised peripheral blood mononuclear cells (PBMCs), sampled before the second cycle of nivolumab. The CDR3 region is CAINPGGKQETQYF. CDR3 nucleotide sequence: TGTGCCATCAACCCGGGGGGGAAACAAGAGACCCAGTACTTC.